The present T cell receptor beta chain was sequenced within a study of T cells after yellow fever vaccination. Study-wide results and caveats: Bulk-population clonotypes that are abundant could appear as contaminants in FACS-sorted repertoires. The booster saw the reappearance of most primary-vaccination clones (roughly 96% CD4, around 88% CD8).

CDR3 length: 14 amino acids. V was cut by 1 base and J by 0 bases, with 9 bases left in between. Per germline, CDR1 DFQATT and CDR2 SNEGSKA (reference sequence). Many counts were recorded for this clonotype. Its antigen is unidentified. As TCR cDNA was made by 5'RACE template switching, a universal primer site and UMIs were added. TCRdb re-called the 5' RACE reads with MiXCR, one entry per CDR3 protein. The data contain some 250,000 distinct CDR3 sequences, 6.5% to 8.5% of them singletons. The clonotype was recovered from a man aged 30 to 45 who received the YFV17D yellow fever vaccine. The material was CD4+ T cells sorted from PBMCs, obtained 15 days after the yellow fever booster vaccination. The chain combines TRBV20-1 with TRBJ2-5; D gene ambiguous. DNA of the CDR3: TGCAGTGCTAGAGTCATGGGCAACCAAGAGACCCAGTACTTC. Amino acids: CSARVMGNQETQYF.